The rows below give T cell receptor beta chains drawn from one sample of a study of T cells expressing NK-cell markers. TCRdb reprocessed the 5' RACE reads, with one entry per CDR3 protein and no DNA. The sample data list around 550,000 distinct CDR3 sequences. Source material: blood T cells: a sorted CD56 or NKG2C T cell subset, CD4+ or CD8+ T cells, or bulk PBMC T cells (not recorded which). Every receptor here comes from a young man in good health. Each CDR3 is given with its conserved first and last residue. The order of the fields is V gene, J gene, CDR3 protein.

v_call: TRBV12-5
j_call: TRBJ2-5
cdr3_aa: CASAPDWVARYQETQYF

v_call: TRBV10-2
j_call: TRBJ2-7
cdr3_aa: CASSSYRNYEQYF

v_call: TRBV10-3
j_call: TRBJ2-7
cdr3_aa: CAISEGPAGFSYEQYF

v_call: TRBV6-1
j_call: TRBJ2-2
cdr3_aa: CASTPDRVNTGELFF

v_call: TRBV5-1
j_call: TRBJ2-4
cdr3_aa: CASSPVPMNIQYF

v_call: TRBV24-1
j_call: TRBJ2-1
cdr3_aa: CATSQPGTSANNEQFF

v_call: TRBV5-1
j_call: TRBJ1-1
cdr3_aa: CASSWETVMNTEAFF

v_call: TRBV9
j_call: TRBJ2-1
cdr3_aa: CASSVGTRGGEQFF

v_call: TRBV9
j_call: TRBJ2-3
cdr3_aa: CASSVAGRSTDTQYF

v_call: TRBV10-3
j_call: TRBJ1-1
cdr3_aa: CAISDGPDIMNTEAFF

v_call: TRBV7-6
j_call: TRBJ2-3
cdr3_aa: CASGSGTGPDTQYF

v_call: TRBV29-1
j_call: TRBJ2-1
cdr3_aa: CSVSASGSWNSYNEQFF

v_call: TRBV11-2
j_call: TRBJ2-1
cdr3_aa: CASSHGTPGGIDNEQFF

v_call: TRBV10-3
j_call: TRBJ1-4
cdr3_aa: CAISESGGSNEKLFF

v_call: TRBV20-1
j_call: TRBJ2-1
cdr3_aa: CSATLALGDEQFF

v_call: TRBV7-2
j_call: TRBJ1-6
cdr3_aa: CASSSRVSALHF

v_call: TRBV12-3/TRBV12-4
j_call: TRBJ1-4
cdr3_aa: CASSWRGQRKTTNEKLFF

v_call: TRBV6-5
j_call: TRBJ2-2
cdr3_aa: CASSYEGTGELFF

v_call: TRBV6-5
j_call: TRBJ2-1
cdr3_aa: CASSYWGKNNEQFF

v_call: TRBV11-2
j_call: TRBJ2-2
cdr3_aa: CASSTRDGLGELFF

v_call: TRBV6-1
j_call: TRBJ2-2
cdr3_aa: CASRGTGFNTGELFF

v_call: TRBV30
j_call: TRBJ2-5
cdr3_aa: CAWNLGRGQETQYF

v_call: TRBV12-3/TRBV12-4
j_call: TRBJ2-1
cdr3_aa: CASSFLVSSGSSNEQFF

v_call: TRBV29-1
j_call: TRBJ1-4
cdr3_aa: CSVGGRAREKLFF

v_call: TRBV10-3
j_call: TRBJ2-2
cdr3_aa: CAISEGLTGELFF

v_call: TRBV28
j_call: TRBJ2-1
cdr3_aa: CASSLLPGTSGSEQFF

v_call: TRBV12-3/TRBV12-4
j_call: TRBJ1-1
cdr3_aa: CASSRPGLAEAFF

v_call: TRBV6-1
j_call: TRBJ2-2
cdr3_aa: CASSQVSGNTGELFF

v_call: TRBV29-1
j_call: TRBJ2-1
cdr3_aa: CSVDYSGNNEQFF

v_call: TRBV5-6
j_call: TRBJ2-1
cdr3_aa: CASSLSLAGGNSYNEQFF

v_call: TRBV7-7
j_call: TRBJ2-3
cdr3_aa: CASSLGTGEITDTQYF

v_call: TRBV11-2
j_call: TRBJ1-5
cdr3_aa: CASSLGYRGDQPQHF

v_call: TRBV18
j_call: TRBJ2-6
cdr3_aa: CASSPLGTDGSGANVLTF

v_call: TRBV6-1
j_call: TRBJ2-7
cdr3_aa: CASRRTAVGEQYF

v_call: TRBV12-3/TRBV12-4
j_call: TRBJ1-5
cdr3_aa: CASSSGLARHQPQHF

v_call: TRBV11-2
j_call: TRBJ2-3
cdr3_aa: CASSPWGAQTDTQYF

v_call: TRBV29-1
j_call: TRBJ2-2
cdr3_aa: CSVHRTVGVLFF

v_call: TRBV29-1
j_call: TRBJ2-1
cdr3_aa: CSVEVGYRTYNEQFF

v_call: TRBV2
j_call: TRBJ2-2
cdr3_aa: CASSPTTSGINTGELFF

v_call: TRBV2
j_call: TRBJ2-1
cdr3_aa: CASSGGLATEQFF

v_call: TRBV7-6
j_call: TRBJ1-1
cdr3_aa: CASSRGLGGNDEAFF

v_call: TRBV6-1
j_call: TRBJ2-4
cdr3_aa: CASRNDRGNIQYF

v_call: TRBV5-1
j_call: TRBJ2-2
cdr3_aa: CASSLLSRAGTGELFF

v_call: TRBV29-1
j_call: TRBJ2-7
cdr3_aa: CSVEVPSGSSSYEQYF

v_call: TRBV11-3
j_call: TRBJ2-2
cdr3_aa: CASSLVLQGAGELFF

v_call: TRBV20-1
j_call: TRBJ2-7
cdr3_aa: CSAREQGTAYEQYF